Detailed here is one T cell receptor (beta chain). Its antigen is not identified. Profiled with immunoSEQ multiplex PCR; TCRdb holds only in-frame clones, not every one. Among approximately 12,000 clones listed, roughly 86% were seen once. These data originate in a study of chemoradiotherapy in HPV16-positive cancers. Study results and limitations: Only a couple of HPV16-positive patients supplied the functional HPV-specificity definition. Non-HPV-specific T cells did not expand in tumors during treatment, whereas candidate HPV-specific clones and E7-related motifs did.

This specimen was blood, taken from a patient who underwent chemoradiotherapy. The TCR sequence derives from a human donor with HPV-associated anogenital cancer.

In DNA, the CDR3 is TGTGCCAGCTATCGGGGGGGCTCCTACAATGAGCAGTTCTTC. Protein product: CASYRGGSYNEQFF. The chain combines TRBV28 with TRBJ2-1; TRBD2 aligns across 8 bases. Germline lookup yields CDR1 MDHEN and CDR2 SYDVKM. J lost 0 bases, V lost 8 bases, and 3 bases had no gene match. This CDR3 region has 14 residues.